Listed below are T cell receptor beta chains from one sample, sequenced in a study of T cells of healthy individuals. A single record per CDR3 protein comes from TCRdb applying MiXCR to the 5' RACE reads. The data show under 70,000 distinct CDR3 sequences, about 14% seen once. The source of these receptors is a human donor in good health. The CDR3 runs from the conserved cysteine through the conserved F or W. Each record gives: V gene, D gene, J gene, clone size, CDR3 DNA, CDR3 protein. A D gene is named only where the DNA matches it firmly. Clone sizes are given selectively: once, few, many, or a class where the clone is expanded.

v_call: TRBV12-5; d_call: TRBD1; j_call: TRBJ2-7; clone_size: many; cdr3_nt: TGTGCTAGTGGTCCCGGGACAGCTGCGTTCGAGCAGTACTTC; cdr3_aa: CASGPGTAAFEQYF
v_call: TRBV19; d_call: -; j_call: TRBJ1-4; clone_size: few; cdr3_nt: TGTGCCAGTAGTTCTCTCCGACCGCCGAGGAATGAAAAACTGTTTTTT; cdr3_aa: CASSSLRPPRNEKLFF
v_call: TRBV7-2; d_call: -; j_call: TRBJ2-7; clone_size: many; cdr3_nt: TGTGCCAGCAGCTTGGTACACGGCTCCTACGAGCAGTACTTC; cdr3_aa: CASSLVHGSYEQYF
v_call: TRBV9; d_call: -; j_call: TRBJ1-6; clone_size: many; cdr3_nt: TGTGCCAGCAGCCCTCGGACAGTGAATTCACCCCTCCACTTT; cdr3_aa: CASSPRTVNSPLHF
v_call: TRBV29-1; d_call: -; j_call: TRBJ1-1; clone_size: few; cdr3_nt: TGCAGCGTACCCGTAGGAGGAGGGGGCACTGAAGCTTTCTTT; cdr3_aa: CSVPVGGGGTEAFF
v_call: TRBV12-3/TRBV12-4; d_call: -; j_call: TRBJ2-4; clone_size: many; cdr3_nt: TGTGCCAGCAGTCTTCGGGGCCGTCCGTACTTC; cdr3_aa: CASSLRGRPYF
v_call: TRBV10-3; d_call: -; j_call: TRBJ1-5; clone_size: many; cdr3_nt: TGTGCCATCAGCCAGGACGGTAGCAATCAGCCCCAGCATTTT; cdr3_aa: CAISQDGSNQPQHF
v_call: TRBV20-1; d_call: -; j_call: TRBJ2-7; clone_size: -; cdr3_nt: TGCAGTGTCCTGACTGGCTACGAGCAGTACTTC; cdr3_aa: CSVLTGYEQYF
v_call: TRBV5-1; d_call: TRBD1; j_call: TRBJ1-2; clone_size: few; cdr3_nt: TGCGCCAGCAGCTCCGAACAGGGGAACTATGGCTACACCTTC; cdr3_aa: CASSSEQGNYGYTF
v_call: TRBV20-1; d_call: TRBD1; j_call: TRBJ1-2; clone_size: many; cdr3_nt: TGCAGTGCCGGGGGGGACAGGGGGCTCTATGGCTACACCTTC; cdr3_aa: CSAGGDRGLYGYTF
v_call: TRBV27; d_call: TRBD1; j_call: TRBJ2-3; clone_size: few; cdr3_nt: TGTGCCAGCAGTTTATCGGGACAGGGCGGCACGCAGTATTTT; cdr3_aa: CASSLSGQGGTQYF
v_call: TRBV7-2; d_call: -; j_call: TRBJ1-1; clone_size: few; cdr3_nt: TGTGCCAGCAGCTTACACAGTCACACTGAAGCTTTCTTT; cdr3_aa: CASSLHSHTEAFF
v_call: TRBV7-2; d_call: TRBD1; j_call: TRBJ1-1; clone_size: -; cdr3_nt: TGTGCCAGCAGCTCAGGGGGGTCCAATACTGAAGCTTTCTTT; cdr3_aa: CASSSGGSNTEAFF
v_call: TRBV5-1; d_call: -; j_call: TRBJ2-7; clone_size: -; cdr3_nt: TGCGCCAGCAGCTTGGTTTCAGGGGTCTACGAGCAGTACTTC; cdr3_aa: CASSLVSGVYEQYF
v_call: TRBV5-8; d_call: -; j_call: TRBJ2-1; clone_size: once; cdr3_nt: TGTGCCAGCACCTATCAACCCGGCGAGGGGTTCTTC; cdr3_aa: CASTYQPGEGFF
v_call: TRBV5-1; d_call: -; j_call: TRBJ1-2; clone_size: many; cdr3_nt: TGCGCCAGCAGCTTGGAACAAAGAAAAGAGGCAGGCTACACCTTC; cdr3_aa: CASSLEQRKEAGYTF
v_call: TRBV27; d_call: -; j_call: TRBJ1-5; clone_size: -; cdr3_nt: TGTGCCAGCAGTTCACGCCAGGGTCTGGGTCAGCCCCAGCATTTT; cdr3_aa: CASSSRQGLGQPQHF
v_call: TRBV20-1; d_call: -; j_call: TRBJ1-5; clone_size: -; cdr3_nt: TGCAGTGCTAGAATGGGAGAAGGGCAGCCCCAGCATTTT; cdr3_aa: CSARMGEGQPQHF
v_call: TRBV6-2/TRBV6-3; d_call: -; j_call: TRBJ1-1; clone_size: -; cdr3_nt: TGTGCCAGCAGTTACGCGGACACGAACACTGAAGCTTTCTTT; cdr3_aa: CASSYADTNTEAFF